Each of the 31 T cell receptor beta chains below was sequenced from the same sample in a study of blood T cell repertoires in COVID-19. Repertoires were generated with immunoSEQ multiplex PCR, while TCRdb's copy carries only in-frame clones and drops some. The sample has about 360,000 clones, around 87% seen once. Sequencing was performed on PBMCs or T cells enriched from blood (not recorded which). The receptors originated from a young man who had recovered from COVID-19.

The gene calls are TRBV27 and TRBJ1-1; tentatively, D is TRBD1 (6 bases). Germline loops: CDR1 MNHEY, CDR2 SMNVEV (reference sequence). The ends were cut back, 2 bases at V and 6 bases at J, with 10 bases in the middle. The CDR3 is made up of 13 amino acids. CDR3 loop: CASSLGQGSEAFF. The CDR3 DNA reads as TGTGCCAGCAGTTTAGGCCAGGGGTCTGAAGCTTTCTTT.

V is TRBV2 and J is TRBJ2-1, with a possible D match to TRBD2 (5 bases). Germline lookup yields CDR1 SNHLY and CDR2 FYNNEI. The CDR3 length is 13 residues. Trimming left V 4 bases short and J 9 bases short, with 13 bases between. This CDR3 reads CASSGGAFREQFF. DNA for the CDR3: TGTGCCAGCAGTGGGGGAGCTTTTCGTGAGCAGTTCTTC.

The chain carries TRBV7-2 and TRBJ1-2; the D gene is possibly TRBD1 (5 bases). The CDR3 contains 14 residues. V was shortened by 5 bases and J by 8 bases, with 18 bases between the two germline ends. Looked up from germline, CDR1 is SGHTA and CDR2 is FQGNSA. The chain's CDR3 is CASSLDAGPGGYTF. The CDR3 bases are TGTGCCAGCAGCCTAGATGCGGGGCCAGGCGGCTACACCTTC.

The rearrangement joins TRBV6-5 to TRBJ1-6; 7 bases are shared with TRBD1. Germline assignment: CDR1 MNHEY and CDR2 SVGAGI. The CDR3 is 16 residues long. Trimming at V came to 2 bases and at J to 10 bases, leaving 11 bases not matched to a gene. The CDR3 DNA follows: TGTGCCAGCAGTTACCACGGGATTACAGGGGAATCACCCCTCCACTTT. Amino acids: CASSYHGITGESPLHF.

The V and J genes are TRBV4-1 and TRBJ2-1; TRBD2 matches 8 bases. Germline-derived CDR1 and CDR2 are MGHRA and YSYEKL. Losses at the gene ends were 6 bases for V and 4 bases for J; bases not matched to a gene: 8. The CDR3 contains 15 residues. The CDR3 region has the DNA TGCGCCAGCAGTGATGGACTAGCTTCGTACAATGAGCAGTTCTTC. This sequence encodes CASSDGLASYNEQFF.

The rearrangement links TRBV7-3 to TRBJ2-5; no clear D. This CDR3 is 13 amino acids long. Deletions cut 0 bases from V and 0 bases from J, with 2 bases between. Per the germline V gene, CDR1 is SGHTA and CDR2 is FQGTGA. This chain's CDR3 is CASSLTNQETQYF. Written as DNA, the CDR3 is TGTGCCAGCAGCTTAACCAACCAAGAGACCCAGTACTTC.

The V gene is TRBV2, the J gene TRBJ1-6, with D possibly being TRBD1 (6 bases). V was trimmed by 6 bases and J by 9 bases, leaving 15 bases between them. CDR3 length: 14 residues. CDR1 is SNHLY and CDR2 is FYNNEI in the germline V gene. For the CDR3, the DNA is TGTGCCAGCAGGACGGGGGGGGCGACTTCACCCCTCCACTTT. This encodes CASRTGGATSPLHF.

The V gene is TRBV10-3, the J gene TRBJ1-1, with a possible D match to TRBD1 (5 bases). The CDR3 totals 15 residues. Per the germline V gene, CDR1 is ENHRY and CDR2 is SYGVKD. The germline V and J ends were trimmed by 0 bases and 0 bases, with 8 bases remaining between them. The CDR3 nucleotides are TGTGCCATCAGTGAGTCTGGGGCCCTGAACACTGAAGCTTTCTTT. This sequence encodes CAISESGALNTEAFF.

Here the CDR3 reads CASSPGGAGQPQHF. The DNA of the CDR3 is TGTGCCAGCAGCCCAGGGGGCGCGGGTCAGCCCCAGCATTTT. J is TRBJ1-5 and V is TRBV9, with TRBD1 identical over 8 bases. CDR1 and CDR2 from the germline V gene are SGDLS and YYNGEE. The CDR3 runs 14 residues. J lost 6 bases, V lost 4 bases, and 6 bases had no gene match. Complete variable domain (other parts from reference TRBV9 and TRBJ1-5): DSGVTQTPKHLITATGQRVTLRCSPRSGDLSVYWYQQSLDQGLQFLIQYYNGEERAKGNILERFSAQQFPDLHSELNLSSLELGDSALYFCASSPGGAGQPQHFGDGTRLSIL.

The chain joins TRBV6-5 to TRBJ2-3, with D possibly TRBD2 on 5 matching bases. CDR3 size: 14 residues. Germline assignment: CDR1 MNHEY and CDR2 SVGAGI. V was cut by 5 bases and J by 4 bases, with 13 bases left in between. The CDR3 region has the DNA TGTGCCAGCAGTCGGGCCAGCGGCGCAGATACGCAGTATTTT. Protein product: CASSRASGADTQYF.

CDR3: CASSPAHQGNTEAFF. The CDR3 bases are TGTGCCAGCAGCCCGGCACATCAGGGGAACACTGAAGCTTTCTTT. V is TRBV5-5 and J is TRBJ1-1; D perhaps matches TRBD1 (5 bases). Trimming pared 4 bases from V and 1 base from J, leaving 14 bases between. CDR1 is SGHKS and CDR2 is YYEKEE in the germline V gene (reference sequence). The CDR3 runs 15 residues.

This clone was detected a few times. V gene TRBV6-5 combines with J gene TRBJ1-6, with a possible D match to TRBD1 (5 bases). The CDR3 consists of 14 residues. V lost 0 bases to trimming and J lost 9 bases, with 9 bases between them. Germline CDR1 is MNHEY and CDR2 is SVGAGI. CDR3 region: CASSYSWQGSPLHF. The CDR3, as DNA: TGTGCCAGCAGTTACTCGTGGCAGGGTTCACCCCTCCACTTT.

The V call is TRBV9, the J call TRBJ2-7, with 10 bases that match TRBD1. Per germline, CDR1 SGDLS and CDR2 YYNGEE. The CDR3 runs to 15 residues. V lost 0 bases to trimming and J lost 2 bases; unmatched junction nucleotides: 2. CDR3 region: CASSVEDRGPYEQYF. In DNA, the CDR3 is TGTGCCAGCAGCGTAGAAGACAGGGGGCCCTACGAGCAGTACTTC.

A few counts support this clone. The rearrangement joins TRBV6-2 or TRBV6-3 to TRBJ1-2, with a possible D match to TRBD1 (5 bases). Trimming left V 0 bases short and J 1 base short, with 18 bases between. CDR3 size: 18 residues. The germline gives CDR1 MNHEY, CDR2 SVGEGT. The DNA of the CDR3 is TGTGCCAGCAGTTACTCGTCAAGGGGAGGGCGGATTAACTATGGCTACACCTTC. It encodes CASSYSSRGGRINYGYTF.

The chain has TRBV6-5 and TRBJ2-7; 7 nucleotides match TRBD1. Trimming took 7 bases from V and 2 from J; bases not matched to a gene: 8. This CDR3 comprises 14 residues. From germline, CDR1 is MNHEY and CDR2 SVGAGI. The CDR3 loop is CASTTGQPPYEQYF. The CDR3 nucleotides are TGTGCCAGCACTACGGGACAGCCACCCTACGAGCAGTACTTC.

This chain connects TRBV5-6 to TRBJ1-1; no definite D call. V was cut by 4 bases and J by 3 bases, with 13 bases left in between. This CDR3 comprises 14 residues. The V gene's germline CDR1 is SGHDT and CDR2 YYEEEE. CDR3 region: CASSGRGRDTEAFF. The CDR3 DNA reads TGTGCCAGCAGCGGGAGAGGGAGGGACACTGAAGCTTTCTTT.

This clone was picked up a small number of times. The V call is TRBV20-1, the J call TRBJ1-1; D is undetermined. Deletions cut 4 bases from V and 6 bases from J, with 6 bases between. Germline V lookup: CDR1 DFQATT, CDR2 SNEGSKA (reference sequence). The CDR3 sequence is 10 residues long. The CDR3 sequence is CSATSAEAFF. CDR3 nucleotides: TGCAGTGCTACGAGCGCTGAAGCTTTCTTT.

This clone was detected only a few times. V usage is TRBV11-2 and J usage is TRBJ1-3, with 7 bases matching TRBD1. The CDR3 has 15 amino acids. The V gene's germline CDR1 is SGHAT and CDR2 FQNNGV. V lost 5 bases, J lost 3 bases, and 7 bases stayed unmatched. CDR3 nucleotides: TGTGCCAGCAGCCTAGGACAGGAGTTTGGAAACACCATATATTTT. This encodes CASSLGQEFGNTIYF.

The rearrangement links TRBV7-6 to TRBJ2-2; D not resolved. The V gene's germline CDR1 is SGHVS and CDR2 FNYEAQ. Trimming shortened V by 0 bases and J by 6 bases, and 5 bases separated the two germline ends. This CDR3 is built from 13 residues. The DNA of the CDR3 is TGTGCCAGCAGCTTAGCGATAGCCGGGGAGCTGTTTTTT. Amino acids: CASSLAIAGELFF.

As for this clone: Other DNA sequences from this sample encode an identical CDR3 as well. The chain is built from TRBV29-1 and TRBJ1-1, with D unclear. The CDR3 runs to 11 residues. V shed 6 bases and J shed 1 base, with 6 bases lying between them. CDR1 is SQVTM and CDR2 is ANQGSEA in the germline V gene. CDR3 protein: CSVPRNTEAFF. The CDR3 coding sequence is TGCAGCGTCCCGAGGAACACTGAAGCTTTCTTT.

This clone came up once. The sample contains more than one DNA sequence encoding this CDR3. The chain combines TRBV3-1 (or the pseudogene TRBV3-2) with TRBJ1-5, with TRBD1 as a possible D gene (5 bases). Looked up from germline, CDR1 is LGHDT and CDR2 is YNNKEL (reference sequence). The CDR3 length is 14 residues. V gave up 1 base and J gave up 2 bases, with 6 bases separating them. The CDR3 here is CASSQAQGNQPQHF. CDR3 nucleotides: TGTGCCAGCAGCCAAGCACAGGGCAATCAGCCCCAGCATTTT.

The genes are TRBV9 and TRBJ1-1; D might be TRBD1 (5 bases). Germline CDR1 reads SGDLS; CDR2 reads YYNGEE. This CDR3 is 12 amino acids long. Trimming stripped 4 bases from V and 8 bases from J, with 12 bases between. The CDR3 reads CASSTTGLEAFF. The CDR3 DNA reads TGTGCCAGCAGCACCACGGGACTGGAAGCTTTCTTT. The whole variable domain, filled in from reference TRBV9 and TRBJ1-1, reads DSGVTQTPKHLITATGQRVTLRCSPRSGDLSVYWYQQSLDQGLQFLIQYYNGEERAKGNILERFSAQQFPDLHSELNLSSLELGDSALYFCASSTTGLEAFFGQGTRLTVV.

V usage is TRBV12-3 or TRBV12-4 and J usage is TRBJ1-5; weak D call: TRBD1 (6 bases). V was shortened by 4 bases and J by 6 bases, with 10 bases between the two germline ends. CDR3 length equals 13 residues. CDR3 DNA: TGTGCCAGCAGTTCAGGACAGCCTCAGCCCCAGCATTTT. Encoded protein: CASSSGQPQPQHF.

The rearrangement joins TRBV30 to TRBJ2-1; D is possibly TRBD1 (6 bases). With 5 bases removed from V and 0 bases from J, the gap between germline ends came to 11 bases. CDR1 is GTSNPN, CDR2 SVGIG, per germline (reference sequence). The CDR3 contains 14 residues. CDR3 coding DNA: TGTGCCTGGGAAGGGGGAAGCTCCTACAATGAGCAGTTCTTC. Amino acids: CAWEGGSSYNEQFF.

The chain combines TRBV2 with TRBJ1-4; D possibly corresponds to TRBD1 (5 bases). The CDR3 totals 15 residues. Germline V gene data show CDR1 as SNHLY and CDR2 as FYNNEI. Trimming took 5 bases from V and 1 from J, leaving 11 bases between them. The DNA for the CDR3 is TGTGCCAGCAGTCGGGGGGAGGAAACTAATGAAAAACTGTTTTTT. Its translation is CASSRGEETNEKLFF.

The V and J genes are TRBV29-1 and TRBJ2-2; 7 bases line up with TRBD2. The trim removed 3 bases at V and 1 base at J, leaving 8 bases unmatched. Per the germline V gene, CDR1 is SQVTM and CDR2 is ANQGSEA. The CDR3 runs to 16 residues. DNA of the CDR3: TGCAGCGTTGAGGGGAGGGGCGCACGGAACACCGGGGAGCTGTTTTTT. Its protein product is CSVEGRGARNTGELFF.

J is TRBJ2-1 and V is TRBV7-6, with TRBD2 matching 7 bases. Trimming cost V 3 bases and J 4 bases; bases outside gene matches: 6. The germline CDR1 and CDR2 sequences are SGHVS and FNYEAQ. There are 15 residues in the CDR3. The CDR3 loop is CASSFTSEGYNEQFF. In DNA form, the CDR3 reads TGTGCCAGCAGCTTTACTAGCGAAGGATACAATGAGCAGTTCTTC.

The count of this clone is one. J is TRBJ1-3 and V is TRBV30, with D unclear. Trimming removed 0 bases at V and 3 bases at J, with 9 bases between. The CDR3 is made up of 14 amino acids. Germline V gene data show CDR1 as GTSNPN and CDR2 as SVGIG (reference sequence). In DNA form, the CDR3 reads TGTGCCTGGAGTGTACTGAATGGTGGAAACACCATATATTTT. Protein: CAWSVLNGGNTIYF.

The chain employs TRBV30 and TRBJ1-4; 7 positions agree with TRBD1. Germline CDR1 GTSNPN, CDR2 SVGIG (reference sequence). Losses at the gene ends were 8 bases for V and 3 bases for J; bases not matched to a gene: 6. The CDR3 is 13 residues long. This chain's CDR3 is CAREGQPNEKLFF. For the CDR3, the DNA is TGTGCCCGGGAGGGACAGCCTAATGAAAAACTGTTTTTT.

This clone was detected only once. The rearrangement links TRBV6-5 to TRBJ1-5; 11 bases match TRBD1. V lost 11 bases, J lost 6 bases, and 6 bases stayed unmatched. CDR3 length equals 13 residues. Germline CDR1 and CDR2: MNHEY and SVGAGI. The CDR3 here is CAGAGTGGQPQHF. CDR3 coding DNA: TGTGCCGGCGCCGGGACAGGGGGTCAGCCCCAGCATTTT.

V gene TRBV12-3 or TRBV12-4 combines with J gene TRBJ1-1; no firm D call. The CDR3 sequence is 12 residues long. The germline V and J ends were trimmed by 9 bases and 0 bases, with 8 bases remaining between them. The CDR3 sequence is CASVVMNTEAFF. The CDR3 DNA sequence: TGTGCCAGTGTCGTAATGAACACTGAAGCTTTCTTT.